This T cell receptor beta chain was profiled in a study of metastatic and nonmetastatic thyroid tumors. Study context: Repertoire comparisons spanned blood and tumor or nodule tissue from malignant and benign thyroid patients. The study's findings and limits: The reported finding was significantly higher TCR beta diversity in malignant thyroid tumors relative to benign nodules, in blood and tumor.

TCRdb ran MiXCR on the PCR reads. The sample has fewer than 12,000 clones, around 30% seen once. The CDR3 extends over 11 amino acids. The germline gives CDR1 MGHDK, CDR2 SYGVNS. Nobody among the patients had been given any treatment before thyroid surgery. The sample holds a few counts of this clone. Its antigen is still unknown. The junction does not match germline at one end; this may be a read error. The material sequenced was tumor tissue. The rearrangement links TRBV25-1 to TRBJ2-5; D is unresolved. This receptor was taken from a male donor with papillary thyroid cancer or a benign thyroid nodule (not recorded which). Some clones in this sample may be carry-over from other donors' samples. In DNA, the CDR3 is TGTGCCATCAGTGATCAAGAGACCCAGTACTTC. Its protein is CAISDQETQYF. Full variable domain (remainder filled in from reference TRBV25-1 and TRBJ2-5): EADIYQTPRYLVIGTGKKITLECSQTMGHDKMYWYQQDPGMELHLIHYSYGVNSTEKGDLSSESTVSRIRTEHFPLTLESARPSHTSQYLCAISDQETQYFGPGTRLLVL.